These 17 T cell receptor beta chains came from one sample sequenced in a study of cytomegalovirus exposure and HLA in healthy donors (dated by TCRdb to the late 2010s). The library was prepared using the immunoSEQ multiplex PCR assay. TCRdb took over this immuneACCESS table, retaining in-frame rearrangements with V and J assigned. Such tables are incomplete; in checked studies, under half of the missing clones stem from an unresolved V gene, and the remainder is unexplained. This sample has roughly 310,000 clones in its table, and approximately 91% of those were observed once. The ten largest clones add up to roughly 0.88% of the sample. The sample comprised PBMCs. These receptors originate from a man aged 25 to 45 in good health and CMV-seronegative.

The rearrangement joins TRBV11-2 to TRBJ1-1; a possible D gene is TRBD1 (6 bases). Trimming took 5 bases from V and 8 from J, leaving 12 bases between them. Germline loops: CDR1 SGHAT, CDR2 FQNNGV. There are 12 residues in the CDR3. CDR3 bases: TGTGCCAGCAGCGGGGGACATACCGAAGCTTTCTTT. This gives the protein CASSGGHTEAFF.

A few counts support this clone. The rearrangement links TRBV7-8 to TRBJ2-3; D not certain. Germline CDR1 reads SGHVS; CDR2 reads FQNEAQ. V was cut by 5 bases and J by 0 bases, with 12 bases left in between. The CDR3 is made up of 15 amino acids. CDR3 sequence (DNA): TGTGCCAGCAGCCAGGTGACCCCTAGCACAGATACGCAGTATTTT. The encoded protein is CASSQVTPSTDTQYF.

The rearrangement links TRBV7-2 to TRBJ2-7, with a possible D match to TRBD2 (6 bases). The CDR3 runs to 15 residues. V lost 4 bases and J 2 bases, leaving 15 bases between the germline ends. CDR1 SGHTA and CDR2 FQGNSA come from the germline V gene. CDR3 nucleotide sequence: TGTGCCAGCAGCTCCCCCTGGAGGGGAGCCTACGAGCAGTACTTC. Encoded protein: CASSSPWRGAYEQYF. The full variable domain, with the rest looked up from reference TRBV7-2 and TRBJ2-7, is GAGVSQSPSNKVTEKGKDVELRCDPISGHTALYWYRQSLGQGLEFLIYFQGNSAPDKSGLPSDRFSAERTGGSVSTLTIQRTQQEDSAVYLCASSSPWRGAYEQYFGPGTRLTVT.

V usage is TRBV14 and J usage is TRBJ2-1, with a possible D match to TRBD1 (6 bases). The CDR3 contains 16 residues. CDR1 and CDR2 (germline): SGHDN, FVKESK. V was trimmed by 4 bases and J by 2 bases, leaving 15 bases between them. The CDR3 DNA sequence: TGTGCCAGCAGCCCAGGGGTCTCTTGGACCTACAATGAGCAGTTCTTC. As protein: CASSPGVSWTYNEQFF.

This clone was detected only a few times. J is TRBJ1-2 and V is TRBV5-1; weak D call: TRBD1 (5 bases). Germline loops: CDR1 SGHRS, CDR2 YFSETQ. Trimming cost V 4 bases and J 5 bases, with 18 bases left between them. The CDR3 loop spans 15 amino acids. The CDR3 protein is CASSGGDGRVYGYTF. CDR3 sequence (DNA): TGCGCCAGCAGCGGCGGGGACGGACGAGTGTATGGCTACACCTTC.

This chain uses TRBV4-1 with TRBJ2-7, with TRBD1 matching 8 bases. The J segment lost 2 bases and the V segment lost 2 bases, leaving 5 bases of the junction unmatched. CDR1 MGHRA and CDR2 YSYEKL come from the germline V gene. This CDR3 region has 15 residues. The CDR3 is CASSQTWDRPYEQYF. DNA of the CDR3: TGCGCCAGCAGCCAAACCTGGGACAGGCCCTACGAGCAGTACTTC.

The J gene is TRBJ1-2, the V gene TRBV6-1, with 8 nucleotides matching TRBD1. Germline CDR1 MNHNS, CDR2 SASEGT. Unmatched junction bases numbered 9, after V lost 7 bases and J lost 2 bases. The CDR3 is 15 amino acids. The CDR3 loop reads CASTQEWTGNYGYTF. The CDR3 bases are TGTGCCAGCACCCAAGAATGGACAGGGAACTATGGCTACACCTTC.

This clone was counted once. The V and J genes are TRBV6-5 and TRBJ2-4; D is possibly TRBD2 (6 bases). Germline-derived CDR1 and CDR2 are MNHEY and SVGAGI. This CDR3 has 13 residues. V was trimmed by 7 bases and J by 3 bases, leaving 10 bases between them. The CDR3: CASTLGGKNIQYF. Here the CDR3 DNA reads TGTGCCAGCACCCTGGGGGGCAAAAACATTCAGTACTTC.

V usage is TRBV11-2 and J usage is TRBJ2-5; possible D gene TRBD1, 6 bases. V was pared by 3 bases and J by 5 bases, with 13 bases between. From germline, CDR1 is SGHAT and CDR2 FQNNGV. This CDR3 contains 14 residues. The CDR3 region has the DNA TGTGCCAGCAGCTTGGGGGCTGGTCAGGAGACCCAGTACTTC. Amino acids: CASSLGAGQETQYF.

This clone was observed a single time. The chain combines TRBV2 with TRBJ2-5, with 7 bases matching TRBD1. J was trimmed by 2 bases and V by 6 bases; bases with no gene match: 15. Germline lookup yields CDR1 SNHLY and CDR2 FYNNEI. The length of the CDR3 is 17 residues. The CDR3 here is CASSQTGSGQLQETQYF. CDR3 bases: TGTGCCAGCAGCCAAACAGGGTCGGGACAGCTACAAGAGACCCAGTACTTC.

The V call is TRBV4-1, the J call TRBJ1-5, with D tentatively TRBD1 (5 bases). The V end was cut by 1 base, the J end by 4 bases, with 8 bases between. Germline CDR1 MGHRA, CDR2 YSYEKL. CDR3 length equals 14 residues. The CDR3 DNA follows: TGCGCCAGCAGCCAAGTCCAGGGAAATCAGCCCCAGCATTTT. It translates to CASSQVQGNQPQHF.

This chain connects TRBV27 to TRBJ2-2, with 10 bases fitting TRBD1. The J segment lost 3 bases and the V segment lost 6 bases, leaving 4 bases of the junction unmatched. This CDR3 is 15 amino acids long. From germline, CDR1 is MNHEY and CDR2 SMNVEV (reference sequence). The CDR3 sequence: CASSDRGPDTGELFF. The CDR3 DNA sequence: TGTGCCAGCAGCGACAGGGGGCCAGACACCGGGGAGCTGTTTTTT.

The table lists this clone with a count of one. The chain combines TRBV15 with TRBJ1-2; weak D call: TRBD1 (6 bases). The V end lost 2 bases, the J end lost 5 bases, and 21 bases lay between the germline ends. CDR3 size: 17 residues. Germline CDR1 is LNHNV and CDR2 is YYDKDF (reference sequence). The CDR3 protein is CATSRQGPTPGAYGYTF. The CDR3 nucleotides are TGTGCCACCAGCAGACAGGGCCCCACTCCAGGGGCGTATGGCTACACCTTC. Looking up the rest from reference TRBV15 and TRBJ1-2 gives the full variable domain: DAMVIQNPRYQVTQFGKPVTLSCSQTLNHNVMYWYQQKSSQAPKLLFHYYDKDFNNEADTPDNFQSRRPNTSFCFLDIRSPGLGDTAMYLCATSRQGPTPGAYGYTFGSGTRLTVV.

The chain couples TRBV5-1 to TRBJ1-4; tentatively, D is TRBD1 (6 bases). This CDR3 contains 15 residues. The ends were cut back, 3 bases at V and 7 bases at J, with 16 bases in the middle. CDR1 SGHRS and CDR2 YFSETQ come from the germline V gene. The CDR3 DNA reads as TGCGCCAGCAGCTCCGAAGGGGGGGCGACTGAAAAACTGTTTTTT. Translated: CASSSEGGATEKLFF.

This sequence joins TRBV11-2 and TRBJ2-7; TRBD1 might be the D (6 bases). Between the trimmed V and J ends, which lost 1 base and 3 bases, there was a span of 10 bases. Per germline, CDR1 SGHAT and CDR2 FQNNGV. CDR3 size: 14 residues. CDR3 nucleotide sequence: TGTGCCAGCAGCTTAGGACAGGCTTACTACGAGCAGTACTTC. Amino acid sequence: CASSLGQAYYEQYF.

The chain carries TRBV5-1 and TRBJ1-4; D uncertain. The germline V gene encodes CDR1 SGHRS and CDR2 YFSETQ. The V end lost 0 bases, the J end lost 8 bases, and 8 bases lay between the germline ends. The length of the CDR3 is 13 residues. CDR3 protein: CASSLDPGEKLFF. CDR3 nucleotide sequence: TGCGCCAGCAGCTTGGACCCGGGGGAAAAACTGTTTTTT.

The chain uses TRBV29-1 and TRBJ2-1; 7 bases match TRBD1. The CDR3 sequence is 15 residues long. From germline, CDR1 is SQVTM and CDR2 ANQGSEA. Trimming at V came to 6 bases and at J to 2 bases, leaving 10 bases not matched to a gene. This CDR3 is CSVDRAFSPYNEQFF. In nucleotides, the CDR3 is TGCAGCGTCGACAGGGCGTTTTCTCCCTACAATGAGCAGTTCTTC.